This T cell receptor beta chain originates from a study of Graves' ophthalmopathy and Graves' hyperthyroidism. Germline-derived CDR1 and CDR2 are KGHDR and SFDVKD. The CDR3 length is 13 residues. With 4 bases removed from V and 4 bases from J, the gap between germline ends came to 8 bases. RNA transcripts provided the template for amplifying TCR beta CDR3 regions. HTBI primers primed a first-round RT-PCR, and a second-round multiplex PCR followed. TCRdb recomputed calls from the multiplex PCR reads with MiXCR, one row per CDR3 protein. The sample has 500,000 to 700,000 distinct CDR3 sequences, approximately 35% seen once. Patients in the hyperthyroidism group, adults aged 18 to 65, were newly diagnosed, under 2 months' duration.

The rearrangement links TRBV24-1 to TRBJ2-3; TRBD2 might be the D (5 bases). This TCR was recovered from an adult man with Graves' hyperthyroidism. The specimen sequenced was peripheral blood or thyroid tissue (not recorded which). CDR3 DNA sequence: TGTGCCACCAGTGAGGAGGTGGCAGATACGCAGTATTTT. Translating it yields CATSEEVADTQYF.